This TCR beta chain appears in the sequencing data of a study of T cells in narcolepsy. This table comes from immunoSEQ multiplex PCR, and its TCRdb copy is limited to in-frame clones, with some not included. The sample holds some 34,000 clones; approximately 80% are singletons and the top ten take roughly 2.5%. The CDR3 runs to 12 residues. Germline CDR1 and CDR2: SGHRS and YFSETQ. With V trimmed by 2 bases and J by 8 bases, 1 base remained unmatched. This clonotype originated in a human donor in good health. The rearrangement joins TRBV5-1 to TRBJ1-1; 9 nucleotides align to TRBD1. Material for sequencing was memory (CD45RA-) CD4+ T cells from blood. The CDR3 nucleotides read TGCGCCAGCAGCTTCGGGACAGGGGAAGCTTTCTTT. This codes for CASSFGTGEAFF.